Following are 14 T cell receptor beta chains from one sample sequenced in a study of cytomegalovirus exposure and HLA in healthy donors. Sequencing used immunoSEQ multiplex PCR; TCRdb keeps in-frame clones, though not all of them. The sample includes about 360,000 clones, roughly 85% of them seen just once. Sequencing used PBMCs. The receptors were sampled from a woman aged 18 to 35 in good health and CMV-seronegative.

The V gene is TRBV7-9, the J gene TRBJ1-2; TRBD1 matches 9 bases. The germline gives CDR1 SEHNR, CDR2 FQNEAQ (reference sequence). J lost 0 bases, V lost 5 bases, and 13 bases had no gene match. The CDR3 length is 18 residues. DNA of the CDR3: TGTGCCAGCAGCGCATGGGGGGACAGGGACCCAGCTAACTATGGCTACACCTTC. Protein sequence: CASSAWGDRDPANYGYTF. Filled out from reference TRBV7-9 and TRBJ1-2, the complete variable domain reads DTGVSQNPRHKITKRGQNVTFRCDPISEHNRLYWYRQTLGQGPEFLTYFQNEAQLEKSRLLSDRFSAERPKGSFSTLEIQRTEQGDSAMYLCASSAWGDRDPANYGYTFGSGTRLTVV.

The chain links TRBV28 to TRBJ2-7; 11 bases match TRBD1. This CDR3 comprises 15 residues. From germline, CDR1 is MDHEN and CDR2 SYDVKM. V dropped 3 bases and J dropped 4; count of bases not matched to a gene: 5. CDR3 protein: CASSFLGQGAYEQYF. The CDR3, as DNA: TGTGCCAGCAGTTTTCTCGGACAGGGGGCATACGAGCAGTACTTC.

This sequence joins TRBV29-1 and TRBJ2-1, with TRBD2 identical over 11 bases. The CDR3 runs to 17 residues. Germline V gives CDR1 SQVTM, CDR2 ANQGSEA. Unmatched junction bases numbered 6, after V lost 0 bases and J lost 2 bases. Written as DNA, the CDR3 is TGCAGCGTTGAAGAATCGATAGCGGGAGGGCCCTACAATGAGCAGTTCTTC. It specifies CSVEESIAGGPYNEQFF.

This chain links TRBV7-3 with TRBJ2-1, with 7 positions matching TRBD2. Germline CDR1 SGHTA, CDR2 FQGTGA. The V gene end was trimmed by 5 bases and the J gene end by 7 bases; junction bases not matched to a gene: 8. This CDR3 is built from 14 residues. In nucleotides, the CDR3 is TGTGCCAGCAGCCCCCGCGCGGGAGCAAATGAGCAGTTCTTC. Protein product: CASSPRAGANEQFF.

The V gene is TRBV19, the J gene TRBJ2-6; 9 nucleotides match TRBD1. This CDR3 is 18 amino acids long. Germline V gives CDR1 LNHDA, CDR2 SQIVND (reference sequence). The ends lost 1 base at V and 0 bases at J; junction bases unmatched: 4. The CDR3 DNA reads TGTGCCAGTAGTATAGTGGGACAGGGCAGCTCTGGGGCCAACGTCCTGACTTTC. The encoded protein is CASSIVGQGSSGANVLTF. The full variable domain, with the rest looked up from reference TRBV19 and TRBJ2-6, is DGGITQSPKYLFRKEGQNVTLSCEQNLNHDAMYWYRQDPGQGLRLIYYSQIVNDFQKGDIAEGYSVSREKKESFPLTVTSAQKNPTAFYLCASSIVGQGSSGANVLTFGAGSRLTVL.

The chain recombines TRBV27 with TRBJ2-7, with TRBD1 identical over 7 bases. The ends lost 6 bases at V and 3 bases at J; junction bases unmatched: 5. The CDR3 spans 13 residues. In germline, CDR1 is MNHEY, CDR2 SMNVEV (reference sequence). In DNA, the CDR3 is TGTGCCAGCAGCCCCAGGGGGAACTACGAGCAGTACTTC. This gives the protein CASSPRGNYEQYF.

The gene calls are TRBV19 and TRBJ1-5; TRBD1 matches 8 bases. The CDR3 is 17 residues long. The junction had 11 bases not matched to a gene; V was cut back by 3 bases and J by 4 bases. Germline V gene data show CDR1 as LNHDA and CDR2 as SQIVND (reference sequence). CDR3 residues: CASSISGQGLENQPQHF. DNA of the CDR3: TGTGCCAGTAGTATTTCCGGACAGGGATTAGAAAATCAGCCCCAGCATTTT. The full variable domain, completed using reference TRBV19 and TRBJ1-5, is DGGITQSPKYLFRKEGQNVTLSCEQNLNHDAMYWYRQDPGQGLRLIYYSQIVNDFQKGDIAEGYSVSREKKESFPLTVTSAQKNPTAFYLCASSISGQGLENQPQHFGDGTRLSIL.

The chain joins TRBV19 to TRBJ2-3, with D perhaps matching TRBD1 (5 bases). V was shortened by 6 bases and J by 5 bases, with 15 bases between the two germline ends. CDR1 is LNHDA and CDR2 is SQIVND in the germline V gene (reference sequence). The CDR3 consists of 14 residues. The CDR3 DNA reads TGTGCCAGTAGAAATCTAAACGACAGAGATACGCAGTATTTT. Amino acid sequence: CASRNLNDRDTQYF.

This clone was recorded a few times. This chain links TRBV29-1 with TRBJ1-5, with D unresolved. The CDR3 consists of 13 residues. Trimming pared 6 bases from V and 0 bases from J, leaving 9 bases between. Germline CDR1 is SQVTM and CDR2 is ANQGSEA. In DNA form, the CDR3 reads TGCAGCGTAAGGACTGATAGCAATCAGCCCCAGCATTTT. It encodes CSVRTDSNQPQHF.

The V gene is TRBV5-1, the J gene TRBJ1-4; possible D gene TRBD1, 5 bases. Germline V lookup: CDR1 SGHRS, CDR2 YFSETQ. This CDR3 is 17 amino acids long. Trimming stripped 0 bases from V and 0 bases from J, with 12 bases between. The CDR3 DNA reads TGCGCCAGCAGCTTGGAGACAGCTGATGCAACTAATGAAAAACTGTTTTTT. It encodes CASSLETADATNEKLFF.

The chain recombines TRBV5-1 with TRBJ1-1, with unresolved D. CDR1 SGHRS and CDR2 YFSETQ come from the germline V gene. Trimming removed 2 bases at V and 0 bases at J, with 8 bases between. This CDR3 spans 14 amino acids. For the CDR3, the DNA is TGCGCCAGCAGCTTAGAGGTCCTGAACACTGAAGCTTTCTTT. Translating it yields CASSLEVLNTEAFF.

The rearrangement links TRBV11-2 to TRBJ2-6; 11 positions agree with TRBD1. This CDR3 has 18 residues. Trimming removed 5 bases from V and 0 bases from J; junction bases left unmatched: 6. From germline, CDR1 is SGHAT and CDR2 FQNNGV. The CDR3 loop reads CASSTGQGATSGANVLTF. CDR3 DNA: TGTGCCAGCAGCACAGGACAGGGGGCTACCTCTGGGGCCAACGTCCTGACTTTC.

V and J are TRBV27 and TRBJ2-1; D possibly corresponds to TRBD2 (6 bases). Germline V gene sequence: CDR1 MNHEY, CDR2 SMNVEV (reference sequence). Trimming pared 10 bases from V and 4 bases from J, leaving 23 bases between. The CDR3 runs 16 residues. CDR3 in DNA: TGTGCCACCAGGGAGCGTGCGGGGTCCATATACAATGAGCAGTTCTTC. This encodes CATRERAGSIYNEQFF.

The V and J genes are TRBV5-1 and TRBJ2-3; 15 bases agree with TRBD2. CDR3 length equals 18 residues. Germline V gene sequence: CDR1 SGHRS, CDR2 YFSETQ. V lost 1 base and J lost 2; bases outside the gene matches: 5. The CDR3, as DNA: TGCGCCAGCAGCTTGTTGGGACTAGCGGGGGGAAACACAGATACGCAGTATTTT. Its protein product is CASSLLGLAGGNTDTQYF. The full variable domain, in which reference TRBV5-1 and TRBJ2-3 provide the parts outside the CDR3, is KAGVTQTPRYLIKTRGQQVTLSCSPISGHRSVSWYQQTPGQGLQFLFEYFSETQRNKGNFPGRFSGRQFSNSRSEMNVSTLELGDSALYLCASSLLGLAGGNTDTQYFGPGTRLTVL.